Each of the 29 T cell receptor beta chains below was sequenced from the same sample in a study of shared clonotypes between healthy human individuals. Measured with immunoSEQ multiplex PCR; TCRdb has only the in-frame clones, and not every one. The profile shows about 680,000 clones, roughly 73% of them singletons. Sequenced material: memory CD4+ T cells sorted from blood. This sample's subset: CD45RA-negative fraction. Receptors were obtained from a woman in her 30s in good health.

This clone was detected a few times. The chain combines TRBV10-3 with TRBJ1-2; 7 nucleotides line up with TRBD1. Trimming at V came to 3 bases and at J to 6 bases, leaving 22 bases not matched to a gene. The germline V gene encodes CDR1 ENHRY and CDR2 SYGVKD. CDR3 length equals 19 residues. The CDR3 loop is CAISERPGTVLQNYNGYTF. The DNA for the CDR3 is TGTGCCATCAGTGAACGCCCCGGGACAGTACTCCAGAACTATAATGGCTACACCTTC.

The CDR3 DNA reads as TGTGCCAGCAGCGTCCTCACCTCCGGACAGGCGGATCAAGAGACCCAGTACTTC. Translation gives CASSVLTSGQADQETQYF. This sequence joins TRBV9 and TRBJ2-5, with 7 bases that match TRBD1. CDR3 size: 18 residues. V gave up 2 bases and J gave up 2 bases; unmatched junction bases: 15. The V gene's germline CDR1 is SGDLS and CDR2 YYNGEE.

The chain combines TRBV5-1 with TRBJ2-1; 8 bases fit TRBD1. Germline CDR1 SGHRS, CDR2 YFSETQ. The CDR3 length is 13 residues. Unmatched junction bases numbered 4, after V lost 4 bases and J lost 7 bases. In DNA, the CDR3 is TGCGCCAGCAGCGGGCGGACAGGGAATGAGCAGTTCTTC. This translates into CASSGRTGNEQFF.

The sample holds a few counts of this clone. The chain recombines TRBV10-3 with TRBJ1-5, with 7 bases identical to TRBD1. CDR1 ENHRY and CDR2 SYGVKD come from the germline V gene. V shed 0 bases and J 7 bases; nucleotides not matched to a gene: 3. This CDR3 has 14 residues. The CDR3 spells CAISESDRVQPQHF. The CDR3 coding sequence is TGTGCCATCAGTGAGTCTGACAGGGTGCAGCCCCAGCATTTT.

This chain joins TRBV6-1 and TRBJ2-7, with TRBD1 as a possible D gene (5 bases). Trimming took 3 bases from V and 3 from J, leaving 12 bases between them. Per germline, CDR1 MNHNS and CDR2 SASEGT. The CDR3 consists of 14 residues. In nucleotides, the CDR3 is TGTGCCAGCAGTGACCAGGGAAGCGTCTACGAGCAGTACTTC. It encodes CASSDQGSVYEQYF.

The chain carries TRBV5-1 and TRBJ2-5; 12 bases are a match to TRBD2. The CDR3 loop spans 15 amino acids. CDR1 and CDR2 (germline): SGHRS, YFSETQ. V was pared by 4 bases and J by 5 bases, with 6 bases of the junction left unmatched. The CDR3 DNA is TGCGCCAGCAGCCTGACTAGCGGGAGATGGGAGACCCAGTACTTC. Protein: CASSLTSGRWETQYF.

This clone was seen once. The rearrangement links TRBV10-1 to TRBJ2-3, with 9 bases matching TRBD2. This CDR3 contains 15 residues. V lost 4 bases and J lost 0; bases outside the gene matches: 2. CDR1 is WNHNN, CDR2 SYGVQD, per germline (reference sequence). The CDR3 protein is CASSGLAESTDTQYF. The CDR3 nucleotides are TGCGCCAGCAGTGGACTAGCGGAAAGCACAGATACGCAGTATTTT.

This clone was seen a single time. This same CDR3 is encoded by further DNA sequences in the sample. The chain carries TRBV5-1 and TRBJ2-1, with TRBD2 identical over 7 bases. With 0 bases clipped from V and 3 bases from J, the junction kept 3 bases outside the gene matches. Germline assignment: CDR1 SGHRS and CDR2 YFSETQ. There are 15 residues in the CDR3. CDR3 bases: TGCGCCAGCAGCTTGGTCTCTAGCGGCTACAATGAGCAGTTCTTC. It translates to CASSLVSSGYNEQFF.

V usage is TRBV5-4 and J usage is TRBJ2-7, with 9 bases matching TRBD2. CDR1 and CDR2 from the germline V gene are SGHNT and YYREEE (reference sequence). Germline trimming cut 0 bases from V and 1 base from J; bases unmatched to any gene: 2. The CDR3 is made up of 15 amino acids. This chain's CDR3 is CASSLDLAGSYEQYF. CDR3 in DNA: TGTGCCAGCAGCTTGGATCTAGCGGGATCCTACGAGCAGTACTTC.

The rearrangement joins TRBV7-3 to TRBJ2-3; 14 positions agree with TRBD2. Trimming took 1 base from V and 6 from J; bases not matched to a gene: 9. The CDR3 loop spans 18 amino acids. Looked up from germline, CDR1 is SGHTA and CDR2 is FQGTGA. The CDR3 coding sequence is TGTGCCAGCAGCTTAAGCTTACCGGGACTAGCGGGAGCCGATACGCAGTATTTT. It encodes CASSLSLPGLAGADTQYF.

The chain is built from TRBV6-5 and TRBJ2-5; 8 positions agree with TRBD2. The CDR3 is 16 residues long. Germline V gene lookup returns CDR1 MNHEY and CDR2 SVGAGI. Germline trimming cut 2 bases from V and 5 bases from J; bases unmatched to any gene: 10. The CDR3 region has the DNA TGTGCCAGCAGTTACGTATCGGGAGGGCCTCGGGAGACCCAGTACTTC. Amino acid sequence: CASSYVSGGPRETQYF.

This clone was picked up a small number of times. The chain has TRBV9 and TRBJ1-2; no clear D gene. The germline V gene has CDR1 SGDLS and CDR2 YYNGEE. There are 13 residues in the CDR3. Trimming cost V 0 bases and J 4 bases, with 7 bases left between them. CDR3 nucleotides: TGTGCCAGCAGCGTAGGGGTTGGCTATGGCTACACCTTC. Translating it yields CASSVGVGYGYTF.

The chain carries TRBV28 and TRBJ2-5; TRBD1 is a possible D gene (5 bases). Germline CDR1 reads MDHEN; CDR2 reads SYDVKM. This CDR3 comprises 13 residues. Trimming removed 5 bases from V and 4 bases from J, with 11 bases in between. The CDR3 region has the DNA TGTGCCAGCAGTCCCGGACACGGAGAGACCCAGTACTTC. Amino acid sequence: CASSPGHGETQYF.

The sample holds one count of this clone. The CDR3 is CATSSISNSNQPQHF. The CDR3 DNA is TGTGCCACCAGCTCAATCTCGAATAGCAATCAGCCCCAGCATTTT. V usage is TRBV15 and J usage is TRBJ1-5; no clear D. V lost 5 bases and J 0 bases, leaving 11 bases between the germline ends. The CDR3 is 15 amino acids. From germline, CDR1 is LNHNV and CDR2 YYDKDF (reference sequence).

This rearrangement joins TRBV10-3 to TRBJ2-2; unclear D gene. The germline V gene has CDR1 ENHRY and CDR2 SYGVKD. Trimming pared 2 bases from V and 5 bases from J, leaving 9 bases between. The length of the CDR3 is 14 residues. CDR3 bases: TGTGCCATCAGTGAGCCAGAGCTAACCGGGGAGCTGTTTTTT. Translation: CAISEPELTGELFF.

This chain connects TRBV6-5 to TRBJ1-1; D may be TRBD1 (6 bases). CDR3 length: 15 amino acids. V lost 0 bases and J 5 bases, leaving 13 bases between the germline ends. Per germline, CDR1 MNHEY and CDR2 SVGAGI. CDR3 bases: TGTGCCAGCAGTTACTCGAGTCAGGGGAGAACTGAAGCTTTCTTT. It translates to CASSYSSQGRTEAFF.

The rearrangement uses TRBV7-6 and TRBJ2-2; no firm D call. CDR3 length: 15 amino acids. Trimming stripped 2 bases from V and 7 bases from J, with 14 bases between. CDR1 is SGHVS and CDR2 is FNYEAQ in the germline V gene. CDR3 region: CASSLSPVDSGELFF. In DNA form, the CDR3 reads TGTGCCAGCAGCTTATCACCGGTTGATAGCGGGGAGCTGTTTTTT.

The chain is built from TRBV19 and TRBJ2-7; D could derive from TRBD1 or TRBD2 (6 bases each). The germline gives CDR1 LNHDA, CDR2 SQIVND (reference sequence). This CDR3 is built from 14 residues. Trimming removed 8 bases from V and 7 bases from J, with 21 bases in between. For the CDR3, the DNA is TGTGCCAGTCGCCGGGACTCCCCGAGGGGGGAGCAGTACTTC. Translated, it gives CASRRDSPRGEQYF. Full variable domain (remainder filled in from reference TRBV19 and TRBJ2-7): DGGITQSPKYLFRKEGQNVTLSCEQNLNHDAMYWYRQDPGQGLRLIYYSQIVNDFQKGDIAEGYSVSREKKESFPLTVTSAQKNPTAFYLCASRRDSPRGEQYFGPGTRLTVT.

The rearrangement joins TRBV4-1 to TRBJ2-7; TRBD2 is a possible D gene (6 bases). The CDR3 spans 14 residues. The germline V gene has CDR1 MGHRA and CDR2 YSYEKL. Between the trimmed V and J ends, which lost 4 bases and 3 bases, there was a span of 13 bases. In DNA form, the CDR3 reads TGCGCCAGCAGCCCAACGGGACTGAACTACGAGCAGTACTTC. Protein product: CASSPTGLNYEQYF.

V and J are TRBV9 and TRBJ2-5; D uncertain. The CDR3 runs to 11 residues. Germline V lookup: CDR1 SGDLS, CDR2 YYNGEE. Trimming stripped 7 bases from V and 5 bases from J, with 9 bases between. CDR3 in DNA: TGTGCCAGCGGGTCCTGGGAGACCCAGTACTTC. It translates to CASGSWETQYF.

The chain combines TRBV18 with TRBJ2-7; D remains ambiguous. The germline V gene has CDR1 KGHSH and CDR2 LQKENI. The CDR3 totals 12 residues. V lost 2 bases to trimming and J lost 4 bases, with 6 bases between them. As DNA, the CDR3 is TGTGCCAGCTCACCAAATCGGTACGAGCAGTACTTC. Translation gives CASSPNRYEQYF.

The chain has TRBV27 and TRBJ2-3, with TRBD2 matching 11 bases. J lost 7 bases, V lost 6 bases, and 12 bases had no gene match. The germline CDR1 and CDR2 sequences are MNHEY and SMNVEV (reference sequence). This CDR3 comprises 16 residues. The CDR3, as DNA: TGTGCCAGCAGCCACACTAGCGGGAGAACGAGAAATACGCAGTATTTT. Protein sequence: CASSHTSGRTRNTQYF.

The V call is TRBV19, the J call TRBJ1-2; D is unclear. From germline, CDR1 is LNHDA and CDR2 SQIVND (reference sequence). The CDR3 has 12 residues. V was shortened by 8 bases and J by 2 bases, with 9 bases between the two germline ends. The CDR3 DNA is TGTGCCAGTGGTTTATTGAACTATGGCTACACCTTC. Amino acids: CASGLLNYGYTF.

Details on this clone: Other DNA sequences within the sample encode an identical CDR3. V is TRBV11-2 and J is TRBJ2-1; D is unresolved. Germline assignment: CDR1 SGHAT and CDR2 FQNNGV. Trimming took off 1 base at V and 4 bases at J, with 5 bases between the two ends. The CDR3 runs 13 residues. CDR3 loop: CASSLATYNEQFF. The DNA for the CDR3 is TGTGCCAGCAGCTTAGCGACATACAATGAGCAGTTCTTC. Based on the CDR3 plus reference TRBV11-2 and TRBJ2-1, the full variable domain is EAGVAQSPRYKIIEKRQSVAFWCNPISGHATLYWYQQILGQGPKLLIQFQNNGVVDDSQLPKDRFSAERLKGVDSTLKIQPAKLEDSAVYLCASSLATYNEQFFGPGTRLTVL.

The chain links TRBV5-4 to TRBJ2-1, with 9 bases that match TRBD2. Germline V gives CDR1 SGHNT, CDR2 YYREEE (reference sequence). The ends lost 1 base at V and 7 bases at J; junction bases unmatched: 0. The CDR3 spans 13 residues. CDR3 sequence: CASSLTSGNEQFF. CDR3 in DNA: TGTGCCAGCAGCTTGACTAGCGGGAATGAGCAGTTCTTC.

V gene TRBV7-2 combines with J gene TRBJ2-7; TRBD2 might be the D (5 bases). CDR3 length: 13 amino acids. Trimming left V 5 bases short and J 3 bases short, with 11 bases between. CDR1 and CDR2 (germline): SGHTA, FQGNSA. The CDR3 DNA sequence: TGTGCCAGCAGCCCGCTAAGCGGCTACGAGCAGTACTTC. It specifies CASSPLSGYEQYF.

The chain uses TRBV6-5 and TRBJ2-3; TRBD2 aligns across 12 bases. The germline CDR1 and CDR2 sequences are MNHEY and SVGAGI. V was clipped by 5 bases and J by 5 bases; unmatched bases: 5. The CDR3 is 15 residues long. CDR3 sequence (DNA): TGTGCCAGCAGTAGACTAGCGGGAGAGAAAGATACGCAGTATTTT. Protein product: CASSRLAGEKDTQYF.

V and J are TRBV4-1 and TRBJ2-4, with D maybe TRBD2 (6 bases). From germline, CDR1 is MGHRA and CDR2 YSYEKL. Trimming removed 5 bases from V and 7 bases from J, with 18 bases in between. CDR3 length: 15 amino acids. The chain's CDR3 is CASSGEEGASNIQYF. In DNA form, the CDR3 reads TGCGCCAGCAGCGGCGAGGAGGGCGCCTCCAACATTCAGTACTTC.

In DNA, the CDR3 is TGTGCCAGCAGTTTATCGGGGGCGAGCTATGGCTACACCTTC. Its translation: CASSLSGASYGYTF. This chain connects TRBV27 to TRBJ1-2; D is possibly TRBD1 (6 bases). V lost 0 bases and J lost 4, with 9 bases in between. CDR3 length: 14 residues. Germline V gives CDR1 MNHEY, CDR2 SMNVEV (reference sequence).